Below, 16 T cell receptor beta chains from the same sample are listed, as sequenced in a study of OX40 agonist ivuxolimab in advanced cancers. Only in-frame clones appear in the TCRdb table, and some are missing; sequencing was by immunoSEQ multiplex PCR. This table has 50,000 to 75,000 clones, over 65% appearing once. The sequencing here drew on CD4+ or CD8+ T cells sorted from blood, taken in a trial of the OX40 agonist ivuxolimab. The receptors here all came from an adult with an advanced solid tumor such as melanoma, head and neck, liver or kidney cancer.

This chain links TRBV5-6 with TRBJ2-7, with a weak D call TRBD1 (7 bases). The germline V gene encodes CDR1 SGHDT and CDR2 YYEEEE. This CDR3 region has 16 residues. V dropped 4 bases and J dropped 0 bases, with 17 bases sitting between them. The CDR3 DNA is TGTGCCAGCAGCCCAGGGGGACTGCAGTACTCCTACGAGCAGTACTTC. Amino acids: CASSPGGLQYSYEQYF.

The rearrangement uses TRBV5-1 and TRBJ2-3; perhaps TRBD1 as D (5 bases). CDR1 SGHRS and CDR2 YFSETQ come from the germline V gene. V lost 2 bases to trimming and J lost 6 bases, with 13 bases between them. The CDR3 length is 14 residues. The CDR3 here is CASSLSTGADTQYF. In DNA form, the CDR3 reads TGCGCCAGCAGCTTAAGTACAGGCGCCGATACGCAGTATTTT.

V gene TRBV19 combines with J gene TRBJ2-3; the D is unclear. In germline, CDR1 is LNHDA, CDR2 SQIVND (reference sequence). Trimming shortened V by 3 bases and J by 2 bases, and 6 bases separated the two germline ends. The CDR3 is made up of 13 amino acids. The DNA of the CDR3 is TGTGCCAGTAGTATGCGCTTCACAGATACGCAGTATTTT. This gives the protein CASSMRFTDTQYF. The full variable domain, rest sourced from reference TRBV19 and TRBJ2-3, is DGGITQSPKYLFRKEGQNVTLSCEQNLNHDAMYWYRQDPGQGLRLIYYSQIVNDFQKGDIAEGYSVSREKKESFPLTVTSAQKNPTAFYLCASSMRFTDTQYFGPGTRLTVL.

The J gene is TRBJ2-7, the V gene TRBV30; D may match TRBD1 or TRBD2 (6 bases each). The CDR3 totals 14 residues. Germline V CDR1 and CDR2: GTSNPN, SVGIG (reference sequence). V was trimmed by 0 bases and J by 4 bases, leaving 13 bases between them. The CDR3 DNA is TGTGCCTGGAGTGTCGGGGGCAAGAGATACGAGCAGTACTTC. The encoded protein is CAWSVGGKRYEQYF. Full variable domain (remainder filled in from reference TRBV30 and TRBJ2-7): SQTIHQWPATLVQPVGSPLSLECTVEGTSNPNLYWYRQAAGRGLQLLFYSVGIGQISSEVPQNLSASRPQDRQFILSSKKLLLSDSGFYLCAWSVGGKRYEQYFGPGTRLTVT.

This chain connects TRBV27 to TRBJ2-5, with D possibly being TRBD1 or TRBD2 (6 bases each). V shed 6 bases and J shed 1 base, with 12 bases lying between them. This CDR3 region has 14 residues. Germline assignment: CDR1 MNHEY and CDR2 SMNVEV (reference sequence). CDR3 in amino acids: CASRAGQIQETQYF. In nucleotides, the CDR3 is TGTGCCAGCAGGGCGGGACAAATCCAAGAGACCCAGTACTTC.

The V call is TRBV9, the J call TRBJ2-3; 11 bases fit TRBD2. Germline loops: CDR1 SGDLS, CDR2 YYNGEE. The length of the CDR3 is 16 residues. The J segment lost 4 bases and the V segment lost 4 bases, leaving 8 bases of the junction unmatched. CDR3 nucleotide sequence: TGTGCCAGCAGCCTACGACGGACTAGCGGGCCAGATACGCAGTATTTT. Its translation: CASSLRRTSGPDTQYF.

V and J are TRBV29-1 and TRBJ2-7; D ambiguous. The CDR3 consists of 13 residues. The germline CDR1 and CDR2 sequences are SQVTM and ANQGSEA. V lost 3 bases, J lost 6 bases, and 15 bases lay in between. The chain's CDR3 is CSVEGSVGTEQYF. CDR3 in DNA: TGCAGCGTTGAGGGATCGGTAGGTACCGAGCAGTACTTC.

The chain recombines TRBV5-8 with TRBJ1-4, with no clear D. Trimming removed 1 base at V and 0 bases at J, with 16 bases between. CDR3 length: 18 amino acids. Per the germline V gene, CDR1 is SGHTS and CDR2 is YDEGEE. This chain's CDR3 is CASSLLVAAHSTNEKLFF. The CDR3 bases are TGTGCCAGCAGCTTGTTGGTTGCAGCCCATTCAACTAATGAAAAACTGTTTTTT.

The chain is built from TRBV11-2 and TRBJ1-3; TRBD1 matches 7 bases. V was pared by 5 bases and J by 0 bases, with 4 bases of the junction left unmatched. Germline-derived CDR1 and CDR2 are SGHAT and FQNNGV. The CDR3 spans 15 residues. In nucleotides, the CDR3 is TGTGCCAGCAGCCAAAGGACAGGCTCTGGAAACACCATATATTTT. This codes for CASSQRTGSGNTIYF.

The chain joins TRBV10-1 to TRBJ2-3; the match to TRBD2 covers 11 bases. V shed 3 bases and J 3 bases; nucleotides not matched to a gene: 8. CDR1 is WNHNN, CDR2 SYGVQD, per germline (reference sequence). This CDR3 has 17 residues. The CDR3, as DNA: TGCGCCAGCAGTGACAATTACGGGACTAGCGGTACAGATACGCAGTATTTT. Translated: CASSDNYGTSGTDTQYF.

CDR3 nucleotides: TGTGCCAGCAGCTTGGGGTTTCTGCTTTACGAGCAGTACTTC. It is translated as CASSLGFLLYEQYF. The V call is TRBV11-2, the J call TRBJ2-7; D gene uncertain. Germline values: CDR1 SGHAT, CDR2 FQNNGV. The CDR3 totals 14 residues. Trimming took 3 bases from V and 4 from J, leaving 13 bases between them.

The V and J genes are TRBV28 and TRBJ1-2, with 10 bases matching TRBD1. V shed 7 bases and J 6 bases; nucleotides not matched to a gene: 2. The CDR3 consists of 12 residues. Germline V CDR1 and CDR2: MDHEN, SYDVKM. The CDR3 loop reads CASKTGGHGYTF. Written as DNA, the CDR3 is TGTGCCAGCAAGACAGGGGGCCATGGCTACACCTTC.

The chain uses TRBV30 and TRBJ2-7, with 12 nucleotides matching TRBD1. This CDR3 comprises 14 residues. Losses at the gene ends were 4 bases for V and 7 bases for J; bases not matched to a gene: 8. CDR1 and CDR2 (germline): GTSNPN, SVGIG (reference sequence). CDR3 coding DNA: TGTGCCTGGACTCCGGGACAGGGGGCCAGAGAGCAGTACTTC. This codes for CAWTPGQGAREQYF.

The rearrangement uses TRBV11-3 and TRBJ2-3; 13 bases map to TRBD2. The CDR3 consists of 16 residues. With 1 base clipped from V and 4 bases from J, the junction kept 2 bases outside the gene matches. Looked up from germline, CDR1 is SGHNT and CDR2 is YENEEA. The CDR3 here is CASSLGTSGRSDTQYF. DNA for the CDR3: TGTGCCAGCAGCTTAGGGACTAGCGGGAGATCAGATACGCAGTATTTT.

This clone appeared once. The genes are TRBV7-9 and TRBJ1-3, with 9 positions matching TRBD1. Germline CDR1 SEHNR, CDR2 FQNEAQ (reference sequence). Trimming at V came to 0 bases and at J to 3 bases, leaving 6 bases not matched to a gene. This CDR3 comprises 17 residues. The CDR3 coding sequence is TGTGCCAGCAGCTTAGCGTTGGGACAGGGTTTTGGAAACACCATATATTTT. Amino acids: CASSLALGQGFGNTIYF.

The gene calls are TRBV5-1 and TRBJ1-1, with unresolved D. The CDR3 has 16 residues. Per germline, CDR1 SGHRS and CDR2 YFSETQ. Deletions cut 1 base from V and 0 bases from J, with 13 bases between. Here the CDR3 reads CASSLPPQSLNTEAFF. CDR3 nucleotides: TGCGCCAGCAGCTTGCCCCCACAGTCCCTGAACACTGAAGCTTTCTTT.